The 27 T cell receptor beta chains listed next were all sequenced from one sample in a study of shared clonotypes between healthy human individuals. Using immunoSEQ multiplex PCR, the repertoire was profiled, and TCRdb retains in-frame clones only, with some absent. The sample shows 1.6 million or so clones, approximately 98.5% of them seen only once. The sequencing sample was made of naive CD4+ T cells sorted from blood. Subset indicated: CD45RA+ positively selected. These receptors all stem from a man in his thirties or forties in good health.

The chain links TRBV18 to TRBJ2-2; D could derive from TRBD1 or TRBD2 (5 bases each). The CDR3 extends over 16 amino acids. The germline CDR1 and CDR2 sequences are KGHSH and LQKENI. The V and J ends lost 3 bases and 3 bases respectively, with 14 bases between them. The CDR3: CASSPVNRRDTGELFF. In DNA form, the CDR3 reads TGTGCCAGCTCACCCGTTAACAGGCGGGACACCGGGGAGCTGTTTTTT.

The chain employs TRBV6-5 and TRBJ2-7; TRBD2 matches at 7 bases. The CDR3 totals 13 residues. J lost 5 bases, V lost 5 bases, and 6 bases had no gene match. CDR1 and CDR2 (germline): MNHEY, SVGAGI. In DNA form, the CDR3 reads TGTGCCAGCAGTCGCGCGGGGAGGGACGAGCAGTACTTC. Encoded protein: CASSRAGRDEQYF.

About this clone itself: Other DNA sequences from this sample encode an identical CDR3 as well. CDR3 loop: CASSSTSGIYNEQFF. The CDR3 region has the DNA TGTGCCAGCAGCTCGACTAGCGGGATTTACAATGAGCAGTTCTTC. The chain couples TRBV11-2 to TRBJ2-1; 11 bases map to TRBD2. Germline V lookup: CDR1 SGHAT, CDR2 FQNNGV. The CDR3 runs 15 residues. The ends lost 4 bases at V and 4 bases at J; junction bases unmatched: 3.

This sequence joins TRBV5-6 and TRBJ1-2; D gene uncertain. CDR3 length equals 12 residues. V was clipped by 4 bases and J by 3 bases, with 7 bases between them. CDR1 is SGHDT, CDR2 YYEEEE, per germline. The CDR3 DNA reads as TGTGCCAGCAGCCTGGACGACTATGGCTACACCTTC. Protein sequence: CASSLDDYGYTF.

The chain is built from TRBV14 and TRBJ2-7, with 8 positions matching TRBD2. Germline values: CDR1 SGHDN, CDR2 FVKESK. The CDR3 sequence is 14 residues long. V lost 1 base and J lost 5; bases outside the gene matches: 4. For the CDR3, the DNA is TGTGCCAGCAGCCAAGCCTATAGCGGGAACGAGCAGTACTTC. This sequence encodes CASSQAYSGNEQYF.

CDR3 amino acids: CASSLTGRDEQYF. The DNA of the CDR3 is TGTGCCAGCAGCTTGACCGGGAGGGACGAGCAGTACTTC. The V call is TRBV5-4, the J call TRBJ2-7; 8 bases line up with TRBD2. The CDR3 is 13 residues long. CDR1 is SGHNT and CDR2 is YYREEE in the germline V gene (reference sequence). The V segment lost 1 base and the J segment 5 bases; nucleotides outside the gene matches: 2.

J is TRBJ2-7 and V is TRBV27; 12 bases are shared with TRBD2. CDR3 length equals 16 residues. CDR1 and CDR2 (germline): MNHEY, SMNVEV (reference sequence). Germline trimming cut 5 bases from V and 5 bases from J; bases unmatched to any gene: 10. As DNA, the CDR3 is TGTGCCAGCAGTCCAGTATCTAGCGGGAGGGCCCACGAGCAGTACTTC. It is translated as CASSPVSSGRAHEQYF.

The gene calls are TRBV27 and TRBJ2-7; D may be TRBD1 (6 bases). The CDR3 runs 16 residues. Trimming removed 1 base from V and 5 bases from J, with 18 bases in between. From germline, CDR1 is MNHEY and CDR2 SMNVEV (reference sequence). This CDR3 reads CASSLLRAARGDEQYF. The DNA for the CDR3 is TGTGCCAGCAGTTTATTAAGGGCAGCCAGGGGTGACGAGCAGTACTTC.

This rearrangement joins TRBV10-1 to TRBJ2-1; 8 bases agree with TRBD1. Germline loops: CDR1 WNHNN, CDR2 SYGVQD (reference sequence). V shed 4 bases and J 7 bases; nucleotides not matched to a gene: 9. CDR3 length equals 15 residues. The CDR3 region is CASSGAGQAINEQFF. As DNA, the CDR3 is TGCGCCAGCAGTGGGGCGGGACAGGCGATTAATGAGCAGTTCTTC.

A remark on this clone: Other nucleotide sequences in the sample specify the same CDR3. The chain combines TRBV9 with TRBJ2-1; TRBD1 is a possible D gene (6 bases). Germline CDR1 SGDLS, CDR2 YYNGEE. Trimming removed 0 bases from V and 1 base from J, with 11 bases in between. The CDR3 runs to 16 residues. This CDR3 is CASSVGGGSSYNEQFF. In DNA, the CDR3 is TGTGCCAGCAGCGTAGGAGGGGGAAGTTCCTACAATGAGCAGTTCTTC.

V and J are TRBV4-1 and TRBJ1-4; a possible D gene is TRBD1 (6 bases). This CDR3 comprises 15 residues. V was trimmed by 3 bases and J by 7 bases, leaving 15 bases between them. The germline CDR1 and CDR2 sequences are MGHRA and YSYEKL. For the CDR3, the DNA is TGCGCCAGCAGCCACCTACAGGGCGGCGGTGAAAAACTGTTTTTT. Amino acid sequence: CASSHLQGGGEKLFF.

The chain recombines TRBV30 with TRBJ2-7; 10 nucleotides agree with TRBD2. The CDR3 length is 17 residues. From germline, CDR1 is GTSNPN and CDR2 SVGIG (reference sequence). V dropped 3 bases and J dropped 2; count of bases not matched to a gene: 13. CDR3 nucleotides: TGTGCCTGGAGATCCGGTAGCGGGAGGTCACCTCCCTACGAGCAGTACTTC. Protein: CAWRSGSGRSPPYEQYF.

Note on this clone: At the DNA level, this CDR3 is encoded by other sequences in the same sample as well. The chain carries TRBV7-9 and TRBJ1-5; 7 bases agree with TRBD1. The length of the CDR3 is 13 residues. Germline V gives CDR1 SEHNR, CDR2 FQNEAQ (reference sequence). The junction had 3 bases not matched to a gene; V was cut back by 6 bases and J by 4 bases. Here the CDR3 reads CASSQGGNQPQHF. The CDR3 nucleotides read TGTGCCAGCAGTCAGGGGGGAAATCAGCCCCAGCATTTT.

This rearrangement joins TRBV11-1 to TRBJ2-7; no firm D call. The V gene lost 5 bases and the J gene lost 0 bases, with 14 bases spanning the gap. This CDR3 contains 15 residues. Germline-derived CDR1 and CDR2 are SGHAT and FQDESV (reference sequence). The CDR3 nucleotides are TGTGCCAGCAGCCCTAGGGATTTTTTCTCCTACGAGCAGTACTTC. This translates into CASSPRDFFSYEQYF.

The chain couples TRBV18 to TRBJ2-7; no definite D call. V was clipped by 0 bases and J by 1 base, with 10 bases between them. Germline V gives CDR1 KGHSH, CDR2 LQKENI. The CDR3 covers 15 residues. The DNA for the CDR3 is TGTGCCAGCTCACCACCCTCCCGCCAGTCCTACGAGCAGTACTTC. This codes for CASSPPSRQSYEQYF.

This sequence joins TRBV4-3 and TRBJ2-2, with 7 bases fitting TRBD1. The CDR3 spans 16 residues. Germline lookup yields CDR1 LGHNA and CDR2 YSLEER. With 1 base clipped from V and 5 bases from J, the junction kept 7 bases outside the gene matches. CDR3 DNA sequence: TGCGCCAGCAGCCAAGCCGAGGGGGCAAGGACCGGGGAGCTGTTTTTT. Residues: CASSQAEGARTGELFF.

This rearrangement joins TRBV5-5 to TRBJ2-3; 10 nucleotides match TRBD1. Germline CDR1 reads SGHKS; CDR2 reads YYEKEE (reference sequence). Trimming took 4 bases from V and 2 from J; bases not matched to a gene: 4. CDR3 length: 15 residues. Here the CDR3 reads CASSAGTGDTDTQYF. The DNA of the CDR3 is TGTGCCAGCAGCGCCGGGACAGGGGACACAGATACGCAGTATTTT. Drawing the rest from reference TRBV5-5 and TRBJ2-3, the complete variable domain is DAGVTQSPTHLIKTRGQQVTLRCSPISGHKSVSWYQQVLGQGPQFIFQYYEKEERGRGNFPDRFSARQFPNYSSELNVNALLLGDSALYLCASSAGTGDTDTQYFGPGTRLTVL.

In regard to this clone: This sample includes further DNA sequences coding for the same CDR3. The chain uses TRBV7-2 and TRBJ2-2; TRBD2 matches 8 bases. This CDR3 has 15 residues. Per the germline V gene, CDR1 is SGHTA and CDR2 is FQGNSA. J was trimmed by 0 bases and V by 5 bases; bases with no gene match: 2. CDR3 nucleotide sequence: TGTGCCAGCAGCCCGGGACTAGCGAACACCGGGGAGCTGTTTTTT. It codes for CASSPGLANTGELFF.

The chain is built from TRBV6-1 and TRBJ2-4, with a weak D call TRBD2 (5 bases). V shed 7 bases and J shed 9 bases, with 13 bases lying between them. Germline V lookup: CDR1 MNHNS, CDR2 SASEGT. The CDR3 consists of 12 residues. In DNA form, the CDR3 reads TGTGCCAGCACCTCGGCCCGGGGCATTCAGTACTTC. As protein: CASTSARGIQYF.

This sequence joins TRBV6-5 and TRBJ2-3; TRBD2 might be the D (6 bases). V gave up 7 bases and J gave up 5 bases, with 16 bases separating them. Per the germline V gene, CDR1 is MNHEY and CDR2 is SVGAGI. This CDR3 has 14 amino acids. CDR3 DNA: TGTGCCAGCAATATACGGGAGAGGGGAGATACGCAGTATTTT. This codes for CASNIRERGDTQYF.

The chain combines TRBV5-1 with TRBJ2-7, with a possible D match to TRBD2 (5 bases). V was cut by 6 bases and J by 4 bases, with 11 bases left in between. CDR1 and CDR2 from the germline V gene are SGHRS and YFSETQ. This CDR3 has 12 amino acids. The CDR3: CASTSQAYEQYF. Here the CDR3 DNA reads TGCGCCAGCACTAGCCAGGCGTACGAGCAGTACTTC.

The chain links TRBV4-1 to TRBJ1-4, with D maybe TRBD1 (6 bases). The germline gives CDR1 MGHRA, CDR2 YSYEKL. The V end was cut by 1 base, the J end by 2 bases, with 11 bases between. The CDR3 has 16 residues. The CDR3 protein is CASSQVNRVTNEKLFF. The CDR3 coding sequence is TGCGCCAGCAGCCAAGTGAACAGGGTGACTAATGAAAAACTGTTTTTT.

V and J are TRBV5-6 and TRBJ2-7; D unresolved. The CDR3 extends over 13 amino acids. The V end lost 0 bases, the J end lost 7 bases, and 11 bases lay between the germline ends. The germline CDR1 and CDR2 sequences are SGHDT and YYEEEE. The CDR3 protein is CASSLEPPDEQYF. CDR3 nucleotide sequence: TGTGCCAGCAGCTTGGAACCCCCGGATGAGCAGTACTTC.

This chain links TRBV6-5 with TRBJ2-7; 8 bases are shared with TRBD1. This CDR3 spans 16 amino acids. Germline V gene lookup returns CDR1 MNHEY and CDR2 SVGAGI. The J segment lost 2 bases and the V segment lost 2 bases, leaving 8 bases of the junction unmatched. The CDR3 DNA is TGTGCCAGCAGTTACGAGGCGGACAGGGAGGCCTACGAGCAGTACTTC. It translates to CASSYEADREAYEQYF.

The rearrangement links TRBV7-7 to TRBJ2-1, with no clear D. Germline lookup yields CDR1 SSHAT and CDR2 FNYEAQ (reference sequence). The CDR3 length is 13 residues. The V end was cut by 5 bases, the J end by 4 bases, with 9 bases between. DNA for the CDR3: TGTGCCAGCAGCCCCGACCATTACAATGAGCAGTTCTTC. It codes for CASSPDHYNEQFF.

The gene calls are TRBV9 and TRBJ2-5, with D perhaps TRBD1 (6 bases). The CDR3 is made up of 14 amino acids. V was cut by 3 bases and J by 0 bases, with 9 bases left in between. Germline CDR1 reads SGDLS; CDR2 reads YYNGEE. CDR3 sequence (DNA): TGTGCCAGCAGCGCCGGGACACACCAAGAGACCCAGTACTTC. Translating gives CASSAGTHQETQYF.

The chain has TRBV27 and TRBJ2-2; 7 nucleotides agree with TRBD1. The J segment lost 4 bases and the V segment lost 5 bases, leaving 7 bases of the junction unmatched. This CDR3 is 15 amino acids long. The germline CDR1 and CDR2 sequences are MNHEY and SMNVEV (reference sequence). The CDR3 sequence is CASSSLTGSTGELFF. The CDR3 DNA reads TGTGCCAGCAGTAGTTTGACAGGGTCCACCGGGGAGCTGTTTTTT.